This T cell receptor beta chain was recorded in a study of T cell changes during pregnancy in multiple sclerosis. Generated by immunoSEQ multiplex PCR, the TCRdb table keeps only in-frame clones and is missing some. The data contain 40,000 to 50,000 clones, roughly 93% of them singletons. This CDR3 region has 15 residues. The sequence came from a female donor with multiple sclerosis, enrolled in a pregnancy study. Source: CD8+ T cells from peripheral blood mononuclear cells, taken in the third trimester of pregnancy. The chain couples TRBV12-2 to TRBJ2-7; TRBD2, as called in the table, went unchecked against the DNA. TRBV12-2 has pseudogene status. CDR3 sequence reads: CASRLAPSRRSEQYF. Written as DNA, the CDR3 is TGTGCAAGTCGCTTAGCTCCCTCGCGGAGGTCAGAGCAGTACTTC.